This T cell receptor (beta chain) was identified in a study of blood T cell repertoires in COVID-19. Study at large: COVID-19 samples from acute and convalescent phases originated in the United States, Italy and Spain.

As handled by the study authors: Amplified reference gene primers provided the basis for estimating nucleated cell counts. Sequencing used immunoSEQ multiplex PCR; TCRdb keeps in-frame clones, though not all of them. Clone size and the V and J calls come from that table; the DNA yielded D and trimming. The top ten hold about 3.4% of the sample, which has tens of thousands of clones, 85% to 95% seen once. The length of the CDR3 is 14 residues. CDR1 and CDR2 from the germline V gene are MGHRA and YSYEKL. V lost 0 bases and J lost 7, with 10 bases in between. The TCR originated in a human donor in a cohort sampled during active COVID-19. The specimen sequenced was peripheral blood. This chain links TRBV4-1 with TRBJ2-1; possibly TRBD1 for D (6 bases). This CDR3 reads CASSQDTGTNEQFF. CDR3 coding DNA: TGCGCCAGCAGCCAAGATACAGGGACAAATGAGCAGTTCTTC.